The source of this TCR beta chain is a study of shared clonotypes between healthy human individuals (dated by TCRdb to the early 2020s). Background for the entire study: A couple of women and a few men aged 18 to 49 years were included in the cohort. For each donor, three plates each were used for CD4 naive and CD4 memory, two plates were used for CD8 naive, and one plate was used for CD8 memory. The study deeply sequenced blood TCR repertoires of about five healthy adults to estimate repertoire size and the extent of clonotype sharing between individuals. Different laboratories and diverse techniques were used to prepare libraries and sequence TCR repertoires, to increase sequencing depth and limit assay-specific biases. Each donor's leukapheresis produced roughly between about 0.8 and 8.9 billion PBMCs. Results the study describes overall, beyond this receptor: Higher generation probabilities were observed for clonotypes shared by all four sorted-subset donors than for non-shared clonotypes. Sampling was limited to blood, and TCR repertoires in tissue likely differ from TCR repertoires in blood. Naive subsets generally had larger estimated clonotype richness than memory subsets did. About 5% of naive CD4, 3.5% of naive CD8, approximately 2.2% of memory CD4, and about 0.4% of memory CD8 clonotypes were shared across several donors. Incomplete sequencing was indicated by rarefaction of sorted-subset datasets, despite the large sequencing depth. Because the study included only a small number of donors, the genetic and exposure-history diversity represented was limited. Based on pairwise subsampling, the degree of clonotype sharing among donors was expected to be affected by sequencing depth.

Healthy HIV-negative adults with no recently reported acute infections or vaccinations were included as donors. Every donor was a Caucasian adult residing in Nashville, Tennessee, USA. CD4+ T cells were enriched by magnetic negative selection, after which naive cells were positively selected on CD45RA and the negative fraction was taken as the memory subset. Blood was collected by leukapheresis, and PBMCs were isolated by Ficoll-Histopaque density gradient centrifugation and then cryopreserved in liquid nitrogen vapor phase. Purity and quantity of every magnetically sorted T cell population were checked by analytical flow cytometry. Genomic DNA was isolated from every sorted fraction and measured by UV absorbance on a Nanodrop 2000c. Inclusive of the bounding cysteine and phenylalanine, the CDR3 is 15 residues long. Just CDR3 DNA is preserved here, 45 bases in frame from base 1. V lost 5 bases and J lost 8 bases; the stretch between them is 18 bases long. CDR1 and CDR2 are drawn from the germline V gene (reference sequence): SEHNR, FQNEAQ.

Using the deep immunoSEQ assay, TCR CDR3 regions were amplified from genomic DNA by multiplex PCR. Extracted genomic DNA from each cell subset was spread evenly across all wells of several immunoSEQ 96-well plates, with each plate serving as a replicate. For sorted subsets, 200 to 250 ng of genomic DNA, equivalent to roughly 30,000 T cell genomes, went into each replicate PCR. The purified libraries were quantified using a Qubit 3.0 fluorometer, sized with a Bioanalyzer 2100, and then quantified again using the KAPA Library Quantification kit. Every immunoSEQ 96-well plate was sequenced on a separate single-read 150-cycle Illumina NextSeq 550 flow cell. In the paper's pipeline: Because only junctional sequences without quality scores were contained in the immunoSEQ output, filtering matching that applied to full-length reads could not be performed. Sequences were annotated with PyIR, a Python wrapper for IgBLAST v1.9, and V/J genes and CDR3 were assigned using IMGT germline references. Any read was removed if the V/J assignment was weak (E-value above 1e-6), the CDR3 was missing, or the read contained stop codons, out-of-frame junctions, or ambiguous translated residues. V3J clonotypes were defined as sequences sharing the same inferred V gene, J gene, and CDR3 amino acid sequence. Percentage overlap between repertoires was calculated by dividing the number of shared unique clonotypes by the size of the smaller repertoire. RTK rarefaction, the Chao1 estimator, and Recon v2.1 estimates of unobserved clonotypes were used to assess repertoire richness. Generation probabilities were computed with OLGA for all TCRbeta clonotypes obtained by the gDNA method from several donors. TCRdb's version of the immuneACCESS table is confined to in-frame rearrangements and falls short of the full clone set. An unresolved V gene accounts for under half of the shortfall where checked; the remainder is of unknown origin. D and trimming come from the DNA, and the V and J calls and clone size come from that table. For this sample there are 2 million to 2.5 million clones; 80% to 95% appear just once. The leading ten clones occupy 0.35% to 0.45% of the sample.

Of note for this clone: Its target antigen remains unknown. Per-base qualities were not stored, and no clone one base away is much larger.

The clonotype was recovered from a young man in good health. Some clones in this sample may be carry-over from other donors' samples. Material: naive CD4+ T cells from PBMCs. According to the study, the label for this sample's cell subset or site signals: CD45RA+ positively selected. The V and J genes are TRBV7-9 and TRBJ1-4, with the D segment identity uncertain. The base sequence is TGTGCCAGCAGCGAGGCTTCGTGGGGTGGAGAAAAACTGTTTTTT. It encodes CASSEASWGGEKLFF.